Listed here are 27 T cell receptor beta chains from one sample, sequenced in a study of CD8+ T cells in alopecia areata. After isolation, RNA underwent reverse transcription to generate cDNA as the sequencing template. The data were produced by immunoSEQ multiplex PCR, yet TCRdb's version contains in-frame clones alone and is incomplete. The sample has 150,000 to 200,000 clones; under 80% are singletons. The treatment denotes: oral pan-JAK inhibitor, 5-10 mg twice daily. Source: CD4+ T cells sorted from blood, taken at week 49, from a patient treated with tofacitinib. The receptors derive from a human donor with alopecia areata.

The chain is built from TRBV5-1 and TRBJ1-1, with TRBD1 matching over 7 bases. This CDR3 is 13 amino acids long. Unmatched junction bases numbered 2, after V lost 3 bases and J lost 3 bases. Germline V gene sequence: CDR1 SGHRS, CDR2 YFSETQ. The CDR3 here is CASSSGGDTEAFF. The CDR3 bases are TGCGCCAGCAGCTCAGGGGGGGACACTGAAGCTTTCTTT. Together with reference TRBV5-1 and TRBJ1-1, the CDR3 gives the full variable domain: KAGVTQTPRYLIKTRGQQVTLSCSPISGHRSVSWYQQTPGQGLQFLFEYFSETQRNKGNFPGRFSGRQFSNSRSEMNVSTLELGDSALYLCASSSGGDTEAFFGQGTRLTVV.

The chain employs TRBV18 and TRBJ2-7; D perhaps matches TRBD2 (5 bases). V gave up 3 bases and J gave up 0 bases, with 12 bases separating them. The CDR3 runs 15 residues. Germline V gene sequence: CDR1 KGHSH, CDR2 LQKENI. CDR3 nucleotide sequence: TGTGCCAGCTCACCGGCGGAAGGGAGCTCCTACGAGCAGTACTTC. Its translation: CASSPAEGSSYEQYF.

About this clone itself: The same CDR3 can be traced to other DNA sequences in this sample. CDR3 DNA: TGTGCCAGCAGCCGGACAGGGGACGGCTACACCTTC. This gives the protein CASSRTGDGYTF. The chain recombines TRBV5-6 with TRBJ1-2, with TRBD1 identical over 9 bases. Germline loops: CDR1 SGHDT, CDR2 YYEEEE. The J segment lost 8 bases and the V segment lost 4 bases, leaving 3 bases of the junction unmatched. The CDR3 length is 12 residues. Looking up the rest from reference TRBV5-6 and TRBJ1-2 gives the full variable domain: DAGVTQSPTHLIKTRGQQVTLRCSPKSGHDTVSWYQQALGQGPQFIFQYYEEEERQRGNFPDRFSGHQFPNYSSELNVNALLLGDSALYLCASSRTGDGYTFGSGTRLTVV.

V gene TRBV4-3 combines with J gene TRBJ2-3, with D tentatively TRBD2 (6 bases). Germline assignment: CDR1 LGHNA and CDR2 YSLEER. Trimming removed 1 base at V and 0 bases at J, with 8 bases between. The CDR3 loop spans 15 amino acids. Written as DNA, the CDR3 is TGCGCCAGCAGCCAAGGAGGGACTAGCACAGATACGCAGTATTTT. Its protein product is CASSQGGTSTDTQYF.

This rearrangement joins TRBV30 to TRBJ1-6; D is perhaps TRBD1 (5 bases). The CDR3 runs to 16 residues. The V end lost 0 bases, the J end lost 5 bases, and 14 bases lay between the germline ends. Germline V gene lookup returns CDR1 GTSNPN and CDR2 SVGIG (reference sequence). CDR3 nucleotide sequence: TGTGCCTGGAGTGTACAGGAGGTTCGTCATAATTCACCCCTCCACTTT. Translation: CAWSVQEVRHNSPLHF.

The V call is TRBV4-3, the J call TRBJ2-7, with D perhaps matching TRBD1 (5 bases). V lost 2 bases to trimming and J lost 0 bases, with 11 bases between them. CDR1 is LGHNA, CDR2 YSLEER, per germline. The CDR3 runs 15 residues. CDR3 DNA sequence: TGCGCCAGCAGCCAACGAACAGGTAGCTCCTACGAGCAGTACTTC. The encoded protein is CASSQRTGSSYEQYF.

This clone appeared a few times. This rearrangement joins TRBV4-3 to TRBJ2-1, with TRBD2 identical over 8 bases. The junction had 4 bases not matched to a gene; V was cut back by 0 bases and J by 9 bases. Germline V gene lookup returns CDR1 LGHNA and CDR2 YSLEER. This CDR3 contains 14 residues. The CDR3 region has the DNA TGCGCCAGCAGCCAAGATAGCGGGGTTGCTGAGCAGTTCTTC. Amino acids: CASSQDSGVAEQFF.

The chain couples TRBV29-1 to TRBJ1-6; D is possibly TRBD1 (6 bases). This CDR3 is 15 amino acids long. The germline V gene has CDR1 SQVTM and CDR2 ANQGSEA. V lost 5 bases and J 8 bases, leaving 19 bases between the germline ends. The CDR3 region is CSVTSGVGNDSPLHF. DNA for the CDR3: TGCAGCGTTACCTCAGGGGTAGGGAATGATTCACCCCTCCACTTT.

V gene TRBV5-4 combines with J gene TRBJ2-3, with 10 bases aligning to TRBD2. The CDR3 loop spans 16 amino acids. V shed 0 bases, J shed 1 base, and the junction held 2 bases outside the gene matches. Germline V lookup: CDR1 SGHNT, CDR2 YYREEE (reference sequence). CDR3 amino acids: CASSLDLAGGTDTQYF. The CDR3 DNA reads TGTGCCAGCAGCTTGGACCTAGCGGGGGGCACAGATACGCAGTATTTT.

This clone turned up a few times. The chain combines TRBV4-2 with TRBJ2-3; tentatively, D is TRBD2 (5 bases). This CDR3 has 15 amino acids. V was shortened by 4 bases and J by 2 bases, with 13 bases between the two germline ends. CDR1 and CDR2 (germline): LGHNA, YNFKEQ. The CDR3 DNA reads TGTGCCAGCAGCCGTGGAGTGGGAGTCACAGATACGCAGTATTTT. Translation gives CASSRGVGVTDTQYF.

This chain joins TRBV29-1 and TRBJ2-7; no clear D. CDR1 and CDR2 (germline): SQVTM, ANQGSEA. CDR3 size: 12 residues. Deletions cut 0 bases from V and 1 base from J, with 4 bases between. CDR3 loop: CSVEEDSYEQYF. Written as DNA, the CDR3 is TGCAGCGTTGAAGAGGATTCCTACGAGCAGTACTTC.

The gene calls are TRBV7-3 and TRBJ2-3, with D possibly TRBD2 on 5 matching bases. This CDR3 has 12 amino acids. Germline assignment: CDR1 SGHTA and CDR2 FQGTGA. Trimming removed 7 bases from V and 8 bases from J, with 13 bases in between. The CDR3 sequence is CASTLNGITQYF. In DNA form, the CDR3 reads TGTGCCAGCACCCTAAACGGGATTACGCAGTATTTT.

The rearrangement links TRBV6-1 to TRBJ2-1, with D unresolved. Trimming took 5 bases from V and 4 from J, leaving 12 bases between them. CDR3 size: 14 residues. Germline lookup yields CDR1 MNHNS and CDR2 SASEGT. CDR3 bases: TGTGCCAGCAGTATAGGTCCCCTTTACAATGAGCAGTTCTTC. Its translation: CASSIGPLYNEQFF.

In this sample, this clone turned up a few times. V usage is TRBV19 and J usage is TRBJ2-1; 11 bases are a match to TRBD2. The V gene's germline CDR1 is LNHDA and CDR2 SQIVND (reference sequence). The V segment lost 6 bases and the J segment 11 bases; nucleotides outside the gene matches: 12. CDR3 size: 15 residues. In DNA form, the CDR3 reads TGTGCCAGTAGCCCTCTACTAGCGGGAGCGACCCAGCAGTTCTTC. Translation: CASSPLLAGATQQFF.

V gene TRBV29-1 combines with J gene TRBJ2-3, with D possibly being TRBD2 (5 bases). The germline CDR1 and CDR2 sequences are SQVTM and ANQGSEA. V was cut by 6 bases and J by 3 bases, with 13 bases left in between. This CDR3 is 13 amino acids long. In DNA form, the CDR3 reads TGCAGCGTCCTGAGGGCTGGAACAGATACGCAGTATTTT. Encoded protein: CSVLRAGTDTQYF.

This clone was observed a few times. The V gene is TRBV5-1, the J gene TRBJ2-7; 7 nucleotides line up with TRBD1. The CDR3 totals 14 residues. V was clipped by 0 bases and J by 6 bases; unmatched bases: 6. Germline CDR1 and CDR2: SGHRS and YFSETQ. The DNA of the CDR3 is TGCGCCAGCAGCTTGGGATGGGACAGCGGCGAGCAGTACTTC. This encodes CASSLGWDSGEQYF. Drawing the rest from reference TRBV5-1 and TRBJ2-7, the complete variable domain is KAGVTQTPRYLIKTRGQQVTLSCSPISGHRSVSWYQQTPGQGLQFLFEYFSETQRNKGNFPGRFSGRQFSNSRSEMNVSTLELGDSALYLCASSLGWDSGEQYFGPGTRLTVT.

This chain connects TRBV7-3 to TRBJ1-2; D gene uncertain. The ends were cut back, 4 bases at V and 7 bases at J, with 16 bases in the middle. Germline-derived CDR1 and CDR2 are SGHTA and FQGTGA. The CDR3 spans 14 residues. The CDR3: CASSSTDGISGYTF. CDR3 sequence (DNA): TGTGCCAGCAGCTCGACGGATGGGATTAGTGGCTACACCTTC. Filled out from reference TRBV7-3 and TRBJ1-2, the complete variable domain reads GAGVSQTPSNKVTEKGKYVELRCDPISGHTALYWYRQSLGQGPEFLIYFQGTGAADDSGLPNDRFFAVRPEGSVSTLKIQRTERGDSAVYLCASSSTDGISGYTFGSGTRLTVV.

The CDR3 sequence is CASNPGGSYGYTF. The CDR3 coding sequence is TGTGCCAGCAATCCAGGGGGAAGCTATGGCTACACCTTC. V usage is TRBV6-1 and J usage is TRBJ1-2; 7 positions agree with TRBD1. The junction had 6 bases not matched to a gene; V was cut back by 7 bases and J by 4 bases. Germline lookup yields CDR1 MNHNS and CDR2 SASEGT. The CDR3 covers 13 residues.

The chain couples TRBV9 to TRBJ2-1; 7 bases are shared with TRBD1. J gave up 5 bases and V 4 bases, and 3 bases lay outside the gene matches. This CDR3 has 13 amino acids. Germline V gives CDR1 SGDLS, CDR2 YYNGEE. CDR3 in amino acids: CASSSGTDNEQFF. For the CDR3, the DNA is TGTGCCAGCAGCTCAGGGACAGACAATGAGCAGTTCTTC.

Details on this clone: The identical CDR3 is also encoded by other nucleotide sequences in the sample. The CDR3 reads CSAQNTEAFF. The CDR3 DNA reads TGCAGCGCCCAGAACACTGAAGCTTTCTTT. The chain carries TRBV29-1 and TRBJ1-1; no clear D. Between the trimmed V and J ends, which lost 7 bases and 1 base, there was a span of 4 bases. The CDR3 is made up of 10 amino acids. The germline V gene encodes CDR1 SQVTM and CDR2 ANQGSEA.

The chain has TRBV5-1 and TRBJ1-2; D remains ambiguous. V shed 4 bases and J shed 3 bases, with 10 bases lying between them. From germline, CDR1 is SGHRS and CDR2 YFSETQ. The CDR3 is 13 amino acids. The CDR3 protein is CASSQDGDYGYTF. CDR3 nucleotides: TGCGCCAGCAGCCAGGACGGAGACTATGGCTACACCTTC.

The CDR3 bases are TGCAGCGTTGCCGTACAGAACATGAACACTGAAGCTTTCTTT. Translating it yields CSVAVQNMNTEAFF. The chain couples TRBV29-1 to TRBJ1-1, with D hard to call. Trimming took 4 bases from V and 0 from J, leaving 12 bases between them. The CDR3 consists of 14 residues. CDR1 is SQVTM and CDR2 is ANQGSEA in the germline V gene. The whole variable domain, remainder taken from reference TRBV29-1 and TRBJ1-1, is SAVISQKPSRDICQRGTSLTIQCQVDSQVTMMFWYRQQPGQSLTLIATANQGSEATYESGFVIDKFPISRPNLTFSTLTVSNMSPEDSSIYLCSVAVQNMNTEAFFGQGTRLTVV.

The rearrangement uses TRBV27 and TRBJ1-2; D possibly corresponds to TRBD1 (6 bases). The V gene lost 4 bases and the J gene lost 9 bases, with 15 bases spanning the gap. CDR1 is MNHEY and CDR2 is SMNVEV in the germline V gene (reference sequence). CDR3 length: 13 amino acids. CDR3 in DNA: TGTGCCAGCAGTTCAACAGGGACTTTGAGCTACACCTTC. Its translation: CASSSTGTLSYTF.

The rearrangement joins TRBV7-3 to TRBJ2-1, with a tentative D call TRBD2 (5 bases). With 5 bases removed from V and 9 bases from J, the gap between germline ends came to 23 bases. Germline CDR1 reads SGHTA; CDR2 reads FQGTGA. The CDR3 is made up of 16 amino acids. The CDR3 nucleotides read TGTGCCAGCAGCCCGCGGGCTGACGTCTATGGAGTTGAGCAGTTCTTC. The encoded protein is CASSPRADVYGVEQFF.

The chain is built from TRBV7-9 and TRBJ2-7; 7 nucleotides align to TRBD1. Looked up from germline, CDR1 is SEHNR and CDR2 is FQNEAQ (reference sequence). This CDR3 spans 16 amino acids. V shed 6 bases and J 2 bases; nucleotides not matched to a gene: 13. CDR3 DNA sequence: TGTGCCAGCAGTTCTGAATGGGACAGTCGGGCCTACGAGCAGTACTTC. Its translation: CASSSEWDSRAYEQYF.

The V and J genes are TRBV14 and TRBJ1-3; D is possibly TRBD1 (6 bases). The V end lost 3 bases, the J end lost 3 bases, and 6 bases lay between the germline ends. CDR1 is SGHDN and CDR2 is FVKESK in the germline V gene. The CDR3 covers 13 residues. The CDR3 loop reads CASSQDSGNTIYF. As DNA, the CDR3 is TGTGCCAGCAGCCAGGACAGTGGAAACACCATATATTTT.

The CDR3 bases are TGCAGCGTAGGTAACAGTGACACTGAAGCTTTCTTT. Encoded protein: CSVGNSDTEAFF. The rearrangement links TRBV29-1 to TRBJ1-1; D not certain. V was pared by 6 bases and J by 3 bases, with 11 bases between. The CDR3 covers 12 residues. Germline values: CDR1 SQVTM, CDR2 ANQGSEA.